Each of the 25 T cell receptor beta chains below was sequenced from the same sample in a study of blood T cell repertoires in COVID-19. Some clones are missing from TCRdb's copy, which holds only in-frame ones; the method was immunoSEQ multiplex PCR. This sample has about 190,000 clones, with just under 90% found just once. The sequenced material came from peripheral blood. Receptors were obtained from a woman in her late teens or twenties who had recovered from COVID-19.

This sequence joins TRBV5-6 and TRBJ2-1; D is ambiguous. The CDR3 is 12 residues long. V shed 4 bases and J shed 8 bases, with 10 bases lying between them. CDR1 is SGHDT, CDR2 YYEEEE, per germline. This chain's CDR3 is CASSRLAYEQFF. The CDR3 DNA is TGTGCCAGCAGCCGACTCGCTTATGAGCAGTTCTTC.

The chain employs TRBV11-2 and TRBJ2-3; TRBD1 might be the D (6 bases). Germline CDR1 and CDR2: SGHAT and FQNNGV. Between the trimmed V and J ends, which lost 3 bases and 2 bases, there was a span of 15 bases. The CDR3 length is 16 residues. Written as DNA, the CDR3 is TGTGCCAGCAGCTTTCAGGGACAATCCTACACAGATACGCAGTATTTT. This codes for CASSFQGQSYTDTQYF.

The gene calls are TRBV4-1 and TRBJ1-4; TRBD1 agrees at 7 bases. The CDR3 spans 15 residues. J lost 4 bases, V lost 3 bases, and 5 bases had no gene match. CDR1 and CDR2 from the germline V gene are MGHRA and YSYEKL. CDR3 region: CASSHLQGLNEKLFF. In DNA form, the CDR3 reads TGCGCCAGCAGCCACCTACAGGGGCTTAATGAAAAACTGTTTTTT.

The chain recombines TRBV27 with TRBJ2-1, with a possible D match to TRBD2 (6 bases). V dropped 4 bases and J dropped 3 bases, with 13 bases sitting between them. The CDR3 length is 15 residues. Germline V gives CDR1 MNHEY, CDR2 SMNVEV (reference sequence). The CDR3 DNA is TGTGCCAGCAGTTACCGGGACTCGAACTACAATGAGCAGTTCTTC. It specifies CASSYRDSNYNEQFF.

Written as DNA, the CDR3 is TGTGCCAGCGCTACAGCTAGCAATCAGCCCCAGCATTTT. Translation: CASATASNQPQHF. The gene calls are TRBV7-9 and TRBJ1-5; D is unresolved. The CDR3 extends over 13 amino acids. Trimming took 8 bases from V and 0 from J, leaving 8 bases between them. Looked up from germline, CDR1 is SEHNR and CDR2 is FQNEAQ (reference sequence).

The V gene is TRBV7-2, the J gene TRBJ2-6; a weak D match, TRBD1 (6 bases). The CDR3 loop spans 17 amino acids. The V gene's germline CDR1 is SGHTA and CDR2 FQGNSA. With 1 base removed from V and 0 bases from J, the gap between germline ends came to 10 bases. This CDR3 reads CASSLGGHGSGANVLTF. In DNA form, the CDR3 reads TGTGCCAGCAGCTTAGGGGGACACGGCTCTGGGGCCAACGTCCTGACTTTC.

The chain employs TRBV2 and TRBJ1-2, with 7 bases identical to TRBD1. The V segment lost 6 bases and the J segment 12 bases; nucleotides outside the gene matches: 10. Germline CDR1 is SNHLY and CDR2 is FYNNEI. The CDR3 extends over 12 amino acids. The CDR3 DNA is TGTGCCAGCAGACAGGGGCCCAGACCCCACACCTTC. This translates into CASRQGPRPHTF.

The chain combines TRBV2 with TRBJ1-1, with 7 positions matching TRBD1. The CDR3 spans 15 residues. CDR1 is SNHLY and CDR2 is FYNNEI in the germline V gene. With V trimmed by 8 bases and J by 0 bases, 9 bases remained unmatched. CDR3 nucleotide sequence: TGTGCCAGCTTACCTAGCGGGACAGTGAACACTGAAGCTTTCTTT. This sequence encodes CASLPSGTVNTEAFF.

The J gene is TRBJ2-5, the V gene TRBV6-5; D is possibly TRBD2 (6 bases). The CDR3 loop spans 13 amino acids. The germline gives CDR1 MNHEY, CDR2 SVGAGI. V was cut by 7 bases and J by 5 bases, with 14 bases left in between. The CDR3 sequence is CASTAGFGETQYF. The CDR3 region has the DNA TGTGCCAGCACTGCGGGGTTCGGGGAGACCCAGTACTTC.

CDR3: CASSRTAASNYGYTF. CDR3 nucleotides: TGTGCCAGCAGCCGGACAGCTGCCTCTAACTATGGCTACACCTTC. The chain combines TRBV3-1 (or the pseudogene TRBV3-2) with TRBJ1-2, with D perhaps matching TRBD1 (6 bases). Trimming pared 4 bases from V and 0 bases from J, leaving 12 bases between. The germline V gene encodes CDR1 LGHDT and CDR2 YNNKEL (reference sequence). This CDR3 region has 15 residues.

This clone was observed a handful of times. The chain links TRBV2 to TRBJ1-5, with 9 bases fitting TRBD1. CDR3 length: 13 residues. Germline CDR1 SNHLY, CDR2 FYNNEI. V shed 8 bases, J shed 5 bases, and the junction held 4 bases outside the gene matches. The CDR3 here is CASRDRAYQPQHF. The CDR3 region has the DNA TGTGCCAGCCGGGACAGGGCCTATCAGCCCCAGCATTTT.

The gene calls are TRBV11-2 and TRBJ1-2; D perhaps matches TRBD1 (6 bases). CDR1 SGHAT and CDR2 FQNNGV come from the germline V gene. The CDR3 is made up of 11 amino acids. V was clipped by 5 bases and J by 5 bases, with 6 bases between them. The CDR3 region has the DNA TGTGCCAGCAGCCAGGGGTATGGCTACACCTTC. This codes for CASSQGYGYTF. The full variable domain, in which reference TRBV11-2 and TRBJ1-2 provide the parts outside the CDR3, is EAGVAQSPRYKIIEKRQSVAFWCNPISGHATLYWYQQILGQGPKLLIQFQNNGVVDDSQLPKDRFSAERLKGVDSTLKIQPAKLEDSAVYLCASSQGYGYTFGSGTRLTVV.

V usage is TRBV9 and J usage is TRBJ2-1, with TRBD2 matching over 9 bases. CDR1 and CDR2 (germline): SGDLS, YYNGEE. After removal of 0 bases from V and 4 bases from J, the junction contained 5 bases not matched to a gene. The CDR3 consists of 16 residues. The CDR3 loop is CASSVESGRWYNEQFF. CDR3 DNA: TGTGCCAGCAGCGTAGAAAGCGGGAGGTGGTACAATGAGCAGTTCTTC.

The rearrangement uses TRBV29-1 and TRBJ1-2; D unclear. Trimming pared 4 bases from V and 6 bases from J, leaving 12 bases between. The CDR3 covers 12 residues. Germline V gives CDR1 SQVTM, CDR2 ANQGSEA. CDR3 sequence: CSVVSPPDGYTF. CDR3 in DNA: TGCAGCGTTGTCTCTCCCCCCGATGGCTACACCTTC.

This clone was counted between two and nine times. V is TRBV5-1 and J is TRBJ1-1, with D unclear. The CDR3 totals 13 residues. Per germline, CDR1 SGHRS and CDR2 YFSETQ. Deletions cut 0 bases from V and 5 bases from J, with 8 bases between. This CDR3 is CASSLAGWTEAFF. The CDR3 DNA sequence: TGCGCCAGCAGCTTGGCGGGGTGGACTGAAGCTTTCTTT.

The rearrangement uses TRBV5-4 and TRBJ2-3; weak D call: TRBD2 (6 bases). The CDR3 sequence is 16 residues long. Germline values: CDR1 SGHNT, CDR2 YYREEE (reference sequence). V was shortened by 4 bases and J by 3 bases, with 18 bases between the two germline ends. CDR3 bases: TGTGCCAGCAGCCCCACCGGTCGGCGGGGTACAGATACGCAGTATTTT. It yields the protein CASSPTGRRGTDTQYF.

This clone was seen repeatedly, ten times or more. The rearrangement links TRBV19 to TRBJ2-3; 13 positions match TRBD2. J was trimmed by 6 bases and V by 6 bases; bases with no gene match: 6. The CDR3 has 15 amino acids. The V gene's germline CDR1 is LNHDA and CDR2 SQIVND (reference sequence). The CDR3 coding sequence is TGTGCCAGTAGGAGACTAGCGGGGGGAGGGGATACGCAGTATTTT. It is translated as CASRRLAGGGDTQYF.

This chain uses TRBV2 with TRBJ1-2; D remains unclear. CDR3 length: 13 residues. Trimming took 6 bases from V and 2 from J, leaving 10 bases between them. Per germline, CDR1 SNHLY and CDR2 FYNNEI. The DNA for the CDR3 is TGTGCCAGCAGACCCGACATAAACTATGGCTACACCTTC. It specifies CASRPDINYGYTF.

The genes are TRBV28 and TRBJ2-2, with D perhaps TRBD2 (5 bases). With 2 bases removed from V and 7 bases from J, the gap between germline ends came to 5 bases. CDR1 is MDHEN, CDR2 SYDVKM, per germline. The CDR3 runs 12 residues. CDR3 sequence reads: CASSLTSGELFF. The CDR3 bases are TGTGCCAGCAGTTTAACTAGCGGGGAGCTGTTTTTT.

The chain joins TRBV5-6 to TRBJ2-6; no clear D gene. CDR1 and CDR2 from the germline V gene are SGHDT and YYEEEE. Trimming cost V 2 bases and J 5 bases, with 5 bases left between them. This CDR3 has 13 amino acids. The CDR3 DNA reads TGTGCCAGCAGCTTAAACAGGGCCAACGTCCTGACTTTC. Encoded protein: CASSLNRANVLTF.

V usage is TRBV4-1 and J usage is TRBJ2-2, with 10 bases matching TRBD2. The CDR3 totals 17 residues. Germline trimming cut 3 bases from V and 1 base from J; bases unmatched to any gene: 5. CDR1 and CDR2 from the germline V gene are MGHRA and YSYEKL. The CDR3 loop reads CASSQVGTSENTGELFF. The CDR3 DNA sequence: TGCGCCAGCAGCCAGGTAGGGACTAGCGAGAACACCGGGGAGCTGTTTTTT.

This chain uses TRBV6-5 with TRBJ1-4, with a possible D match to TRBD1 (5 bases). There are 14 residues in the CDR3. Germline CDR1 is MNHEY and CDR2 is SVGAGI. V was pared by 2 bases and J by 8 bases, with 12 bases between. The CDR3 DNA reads TGTGCCAGCAGTTACGGGCCAGGGTGGGAAAAACTGTTTTTT. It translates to CASSYGPGWEKLFF.

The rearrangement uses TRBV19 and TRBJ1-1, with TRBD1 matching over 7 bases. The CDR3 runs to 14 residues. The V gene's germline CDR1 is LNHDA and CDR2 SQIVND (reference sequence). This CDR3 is CQSRAGGSHTEAFF. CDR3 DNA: TGTCAATCGCGGGCAGGGGGTTCCCACACTGAAGCTTTCTTT.

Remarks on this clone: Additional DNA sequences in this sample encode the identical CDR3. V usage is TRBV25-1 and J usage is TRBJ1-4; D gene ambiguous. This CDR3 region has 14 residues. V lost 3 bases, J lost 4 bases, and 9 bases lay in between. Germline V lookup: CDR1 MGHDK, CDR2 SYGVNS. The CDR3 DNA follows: TGTGCCAGCAGTGACCGGGTTCTTAATGAAAAACTGTTTTTT. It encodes CASSDRVLNEKLFF.

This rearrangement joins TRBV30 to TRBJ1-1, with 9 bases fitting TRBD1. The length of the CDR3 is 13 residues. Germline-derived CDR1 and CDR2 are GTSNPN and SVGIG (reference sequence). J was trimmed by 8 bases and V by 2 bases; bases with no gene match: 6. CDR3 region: CAWSPGTGREAFF. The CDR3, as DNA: TGTGCCTGGAGTCCAGGGACAGGGAGGGAAGCTTTCTTT.